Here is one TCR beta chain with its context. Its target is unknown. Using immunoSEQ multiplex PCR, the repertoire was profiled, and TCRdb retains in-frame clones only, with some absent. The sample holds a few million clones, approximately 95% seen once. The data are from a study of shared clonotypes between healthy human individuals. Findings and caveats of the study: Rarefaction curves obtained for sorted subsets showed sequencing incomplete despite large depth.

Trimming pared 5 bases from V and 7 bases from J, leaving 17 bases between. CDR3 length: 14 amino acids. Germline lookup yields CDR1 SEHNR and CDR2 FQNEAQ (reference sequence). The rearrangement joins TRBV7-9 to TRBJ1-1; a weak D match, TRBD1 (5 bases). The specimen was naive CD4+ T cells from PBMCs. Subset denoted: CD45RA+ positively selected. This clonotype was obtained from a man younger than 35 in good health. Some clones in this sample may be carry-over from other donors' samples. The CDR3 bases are TGTGCCAGCAGCCTCAATCGGGGGTTCGGTGAAGCTTTCTTT. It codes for CASSLNRGFGEAFF. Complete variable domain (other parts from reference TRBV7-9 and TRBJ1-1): DTGVSQNPRHKITKRGQNVTFRCDPISEHNRLYWYRQTLGQGPEFLTYFQNEAQLEKSRLLSDRFSAERPKGSFSTLEIQRTEQGDSAMYLCASSLNRGFGEAFFGQGTRLTVV.